This T cell receptor (beta chain) was identified in a study of cytomegalovirus exposure and HLA in healthy donors (dated by TCRdb to 2017 to 2019). About the investigation overall: An earlier analysis of some 550 of the donors reported 250 to 300 Gb of sequence data and 120 million or so unique TCR beta sequences from about 200 million T cells. Roughly 300 gigabases of sequencing data and tens of millions of unique TCR sequences were included in an early release covering roughly 700 HLA-typed donors. The genetic ancestry cluster associated with self-reported Caucasian donors included 70% to 85% of the roughly 380 genotyped donors. The study aimed to test whether signatures of past pathogen exposure could be identified by cataloging public T cell receptors. The study used immunosequencing to profile the T cell repertoires of approximately 690 subjects and linked those repertoires to cytomegalovirus serostatus. A separate validation cohort of roughly 110 different subjects was used in addition to the approximately 610-subject first cohort. High-throughput TCR immunosequencing, statistical association of individual TCRs with disease status, and machine learning were combined to predict cytomegalovirus infection status. To study patterns of TCR occurrence, a later analysis re-analyzed previously published TCR beta repertoires from around 660 donors and added high-resolution HLA genotyping. In the later analysis, no new phenotypic data were used to find candidate immune exposures; instead, reliance was placed on TCR beta sequences and their occurrence across donors. In an earlier analysis of more than 550 of the donors, high-throughput TCR beta sequencing was used to judge whether each TCR beta V gene segment behaved as functional or pseudogenic. Alongside the repertoire data, information on donor age, sex, ethnicity and CMV serostatus was compiled. A later genetic analysis used genome-wide SNP genotypes for about three fifths of the 666 donors, treating that subset as a discovery cohort. Every repertoire in the discovery cohort had been generated on one and the same sequencing platform. HLA typing included class I and class II loci at four-digit resolution. Typing coverage varied by locus: about 620-630 donors for A, B, C, DRB1 and DQB1; roughly 500 for DQA1; around 570 for DPA1; roughly 450 for DPB1. Four to six DR-DQ haplotypes were handled as single units for association and clustering, since linkage in the cohort was strong. Among some 410 genotyped donors of the cohort, an average of around 240,000 unique TCR beta nucleotide sequences were sequenced per donor, roughly 20% of them non-productive.

The protocol used for the library was the immunoSEQ multiplex PCR assay. For the multiplex PCR, a mixture combining 60 forward primers for TCR Vbeta segments and 13 reverse primers for TCR Jbeta segments was used. Amplification of the CDR3 region of rearranged TCR beta genes was performed with a multiplex PCR assay on genomic DNA. The Illumina HiSeq System was used to sequence the amplified TCR beta libraries as 87-base-pair reads. The paper's processing steps were these. A later analysis tallied roughly 78 million unique TCR beta chains across the 700 or so repertoires, and about 10 million of those chains were shared by two or more donors. A nearest-neighbor algorithm error-corrected the raw reads and collapsed the reads into unique sequences, merging closely related sequences to remove PCR and sequencing errors. CDR3 sequences were aligned to IMGT reference sequences to assign V, D and J gene segments. For a sequence to be retained, at least a six-nucleotide match to both a V gene segment and a J gene segment was required. Rearrangements were called productive when the CDR3 lacked stop codons and stayed in frame with V and J; all others were non-productive. CDR3 was defined according to IMGT convention as the region running from the second conserved V-encoded cysteine to the conserved J-encoded phenylalanine. In an earlier analysis of more than 550 of the donors, sequences lacking an unambiguous match to a single V gene segment were excluded. In an earlier analysis of approximately 590 of the donors, V segments were called functional above 56.7% productive rearrangements and were called segregating when the between-donor standard deviation exceeded 5%. A statistical classification framework was built for diagnosing cytomegalovirus status from the catalog of TCR beta chain sequences. In a later analysis, TCR nucleotide sequences were compared against IMGT/GENE-DB human TR gene sequences so that V and J genes could be assigned. In a later analysis, CDR3 sequences and most-parsimonious VDJ recombination scenarios were assigned using the TCRdist pipeline. In a later analysis, each TCR beta chain was defined by its CDR3 amino acid sequence together with its V-gene family, and reads without a unique V-gene family were excluded. As a way to deal with suspected cross-contamination and a sequencing artifact, a later analysis dropped 450 to 700 nucleotide sequences that were highly shared and had low generation probability. In a later analysis, a clonal expansion index was calculated for each public chain from normalized within-repertoire ranks of inferred template counts. Generation probabilities in a later analysis came from a VDJ recombination model fitted to out-of-frame rearrangements, and those results were checked against IGoR. In a later analysis, hypergeometric tests were used to score TCR-TCR, TCR-HLA and TCR-CMV co-occurrence, with a repertoire-size bias correction applied to TCR pairs. To estimate false discovery rates, a later analysis permuted the HLA or CMV assignments 20 times. A later analysis grouped co-occurring TCRs with DBSCAN, adding TCRdist sequence similarity when clustering within HLA-allele-positive subsets. For co-occurrence clustering, repertoires with fewer than 30,000 or more than 120,000 public chains were excluded, along with roughly 5 repertoires with anomalous nucleotide sharing. TCRdb's version of the immuneACCESS table is confined to in-frame rearrangements and falls short of the full clone set. An unresolved V gene accounts for under half of the shortfall where checked; the remainder is of unknown origin. V and J calls plus clone size are reproduced from that table; the DNA served to infer D and trimming. The sample table lists roughly 100,000 clones, 65% to 80% of them with a count of one. The ten largest account for more than 13% of the sample.

The cohort was made up of roughly 670 healthy bone marrow donors. At the time of sampling, all cohort members were nominally healthy, though unrecorded immune exposures were likely present. The donor was CMV seropositive and belonged to the group of about 290 seropositive cohort members. A peripheral blood sample was provided by each donor, and peripheral blood mononuclear cells were used for TCR beta sequencing. Genomic DNA was extracted from the blood cell samples with the Qiagen DNeasy Blood Extraction Kit. This clone was found a few times. Its specific antigen is unknown. Within one base of it there is no much larger clone, and no base qualities were kept. What the work shows at the level of the full study, not this receptor alone: A cluster of highly shared sequence variants was judged likely to represent a technical artifact of the sequencing pipeline. A total of about 150 TCR beta chains were listed by the study as associated with cytomegalovirus. Because HLA typing was missing for some donors at each locus, association tests included only the typed subset. A later analysis found that TCR association rates varied across HLA loci, with DRB1 alleles showing the most associated TCRs and HLA-C alleles the fewest. An association between a missense DCLRE1C variant and V-gene and J-gene trimming of TCR beta chains was found in a later genetic analysis and replicated in an independent cohort. Linkage disequilibrium might explain the correlated functional status among segregating V segments, but an unknown experimental factor could not be ruled out. According to the authors, the approach could potentially be generalized to other disease states and immunological phenotypes. A few of the identified cytomegalovirus-associated TCR beta chains were confirmed in vitro to be specific for cytomegalovirus antigens. A further reported finding was that TCR beta sequences accurately predicted the HLA-A and HLA-B alleles for most subjects in the first cohort. For the cohort, immune exposure information was limited to CMV serostatus. Presence/absence analyses assumed roughly uniform sequencing depth across donors, an assumption that may not hold. Some IMGT-functional V segments, including TRBV6-2 and TRBV6-3, could not be told apart with the 87-base-pair reads, so those segments were excluded. Only TCR beta chains were sequenced in this cohort, and the absence of alpha or paired-chain data limited detectable features. Strong co-occurrence of HLA alleles, especially DR and DQ, made assigning TCR associations to individual alleles difficult. Across donors, most TCR sequences were observed very rarely, whereas some public TCRs were present in many individuals. According to a later genetic analysis, donors in an Asian-associated ancestry cluster had fewer N-insertions in productive TCRs than the roughly 700-donor mean. In a later analysis, most CMV-associated TCR beta chains were found to appear HLA-restricted, with HLA associations seemingly driven largely by CMV exposure. At a false discovery rate of 0.05, a later analysis linked around 17,000 TCR beta sequences to specific HLA alleles. In a later analysis, HLA-associated TCR beta chains showed more clonal expansion and lower generation probabilities than non-associated chains that were equally common. According to a later analysis, parvovirus B19, influenza, CMV and Epstein-Barr virus appeared linked to several top co-occurrence clusters. Because counts were too low, roughly 18 rarely observed V segments, including chromosome 9 orphons, were left out of the earlier analysis of about 500 of the donors. Broadly in line with IMGT annotations, most TCR beta V segments showed up in productive rearrangements about 87% or about 30% of the time in an earlier analysis of roughly 590 of the donors. Cytomegalovirus status was reported to be diagnosed by the classifier with high specificity and sensitivity in both the original and validation cohorts.

The germline V gene encodes CDR1 MDHEN and CDR2 SYDVKM. Relative to germline, V is 3 bases shorter and J is 3 bases shorter, with 11 bases between their ends. The CDR3 numbers 14 residues from cysteine through phenylalanine. Only the CDR3 DNA is retained, 42 bases long and in frame from the first base. Sample: PBMCs. This clonotype was obtained from a woman between 50 and 59 years old in good health and CMV-seropositive. Rearrangement joined TRBV28 to TRBJ1-2; the D gene is unclear. Here the CDR3 is given as CASSLMGRDYGYTF. The DNA is as follows: TGTGCCAGCAGTTTGATGGGGAGAGACTATGGCTACACCTTC.